The entry below gives a single TCR beta chain sequence along with its context. This entry comes from a study of T cell changes during pregnancy in multiple sclerosis. Assay used: immunoSEQ multiplex PCR; TCRdb lists only in-frame clones, some missing. The table records 45,000 to 70,000 clones, around nine tenths of them present only once. The CDR3 consists of 15 residues. V shed 4 bases and J 6 bases; nucleotides not matched to a gene: 8. The germline V gene has CDR1 SGHRS and CDR2 YFSETQ. This sequence was found in a female donor in good health, enrolled as a control in a pregnancy study. V usage is TRBV5-1 and J usage is TRBJ2-3, with 10 bases matching TRBD2. Specimen: peripheral blood, collected in the third trimester of pregnancy. The CDR3 DNA is TGCGCCAGCAGCCCTAGCGGGGGCCTTACCGATACGCAGTATTTT. Encoded protein: CASSPSGGLTDTQYF.